The rows below give T cell receptor beta chains drawn from one sample of a study of post-analysis software for immune sequencing data. One entry per CDR3 protein results from TCRdb running MiXCR on the PCR reads. Of about 200,000 distinct CDR3 sequences listed, 29% are singletons. Sequenced: blood. The receptors stem from a girl aged 2-17 years with multiple sclerosis. CDR3s include the opening cysteine and the closing phenylalanine or tryptophan. D genes are given only for firm matches. A clone size is listed for some rows: how often the clone was seen (once, few, many), or a class if it is expanded.

CSVEEGAGEKLFF	TGCAGCGTTGAAGAGGGGGCCGGTGAAAAACTGTTTTTT	-	-	TRBV29-1	TRBJ1-4
CASSLGVAQGNEQFF	TGTGCCAGCAGTTTGGGAGTAGCTCAGGGGAATGAGCAGTTCTTC	-	-	TRBV12-3/TRBV12-4	TRBJ2-1
CASSQRPRSGRSPGANVLTF	TGTGCCAGCAGTCAACGGCCGCGTAGCGGGAGGAGTCCTGGGGCCAACGTCCTGACTTTC	many	TRBD2	TRBV6-1	TRBJ2-6
CASSSDLDINYGYTF	TGTGCCAGCAGCTCCGACCTGGACATTAACTATGGCTACACCTTC	-	-	TRBV5-6	TRBJ1-2
CASSFSPRSYGYTF	TGTGCCAGCAGCTTTAGCCCGAGGAGCTATGGCTACACCTTC	-	-	TRBV7-2	TRBJ1-2
CASSPAYGPTYNEQFF	TGTGCCAGCTCACCGGCGTACGGGCCCACCTACAATGAGCAGTTCTTC	-	-	TRBV18	TRBJ2-1
CSARDMALAGGSYEQYF	TGCAGTGCTAGAGATATGGCGCTAGCGGGAGGCTCCTACGAGCAGTACTTC	many	TRBD2	TRBV20-1	TRBJ2-7
CAISELGVKNIQYF	TGTGCCATCAGTGAGTTGGGGGTCAAAAACATTCAGTACTTC	many	-	TRBV10-3	TRBJ2-4
CASSSPPAGELFF	TGTGCCAGCAGTTCTCCTCCGGCCGGGGAGCTGTTTTTT	-	-	TRBV6-2/TRBV6-3	TRBJ2-2
CSVKVHYEQYF	TGCAGCGTTAAGGTCCACTACGAGCAGTACTTC	many	-	TRBV29-1	TRBJ2-7
CATSKKLFSGGGNYGYTF	TGTGCCACCAGCAAGAAACTTTTCAGTGGAGGGGGCAACTATGGCTACACCTTC	few	TRBD1	TRBV15	TRBJ1-2
CASSLARGQGSYEQYF	TGTGCCAGCAGCTTAGCGCGGGGACAGGGGTCCTACGAGCAGTACTTC	-	TRBD1	TRBV7-9	TRBJ2-7
CASSPSRGVSNEKLFF	TGCGCCAGCAGCCCCAGCAGAGGGGTTTCTAATGAAAAACTGTTTTTT	few	-	TRBV5-1	TRBJ1-4
CASSTRDRGRAGELFF	TGTGCCAGCAGTACCCGGGACAGGGGGCGAGCCGGGGAGCTGTTTTTT	-	TRBD1	TRBV28	TRBJ2-2
CASSFGQGLEKTEAFF	TGCGCCAGCAGCTTTGGACAGGGACTAGAAAAAACTGAAGCTTTCTTT	-	TRBD1	TRBV5-1	TRBJ1-1
CASSPRADVNTEAFF	TGTGCCAGCTCACCTCGGGCAGACGTGAACACTGAAGCTTTCTTT	-	-	TRBV18	TRBJ1-1
CASSQEGAGNNEQYF	TGTGCCAGCAGCCAAGAGGGGGCAGGGAACAATGAGCAGTACTTC	few	-	TRBV4-2	TRBJ2-7
CASSLTGLSGNTIYF	TGTGCCAGCAGCTTGACAGGCCTCTCTGGAAACACCATATATTTT	-	-	TRBV5-6	TRBJ1-3
CASSPTGSSYNEQFF	TGCGCCAGCAGCCCTACAGGGTCCTCCTACAATGAGCAGTTCTTC	-	-	TRBV5-1	TRBJ2-1
CASSLSRRTYEQYF	TGTGCCAGCAGTTTAAGTCGGCGGACCTACGAGCAGTACTTC	-	-	TRBV28	TRBJ2-7
CATRKGSTGQETQYF	TGTGCCACCAGAAAGGGGTCTACGGGACAAGAGACCCAGTACTTC	many	-	TRBV15	TRBJ2-5
CASSSRQQETQYF	TGTGCCAGCAGCTCCCGCCAGCAAGAGACCCAGTACTTC	-	-	TRBV7-6	TRBJ2-5
CASSTGQEETQYF	TGCGCCAGCAGTACAGGACAGGAAGAGACCCAGTACTTC	-	TRBD1	TRBV5-1	TRBJ2-5
CASSKPWRSDEQFF	TGTGCCAGCAGCAAACCTTGGCGGAGTGATGAGCAGTTCTTC	-	-	TRBV21-1	TRBJ2-1
CSAKQAASGIGEQFF	TGCAGTGCTAAGCAAGCGGCTAGCGGGATTGGTGAGCAGTTCTTC	-	TRBD2	TRBV20-1	TRBJ2-1
CAVSESNEQYF	TGTGCCGTCAGTGAGTCGAACGAGCAGTACTTC	-	-	TRBV10-3	TRBJ2-7
CASSLGGTEDEQIF	TGCGCCAGCAGCTTGGGGGGAACAGAGGATGAGCAGATCTTC	-	-	TRBV5-1	TRBJ2-1
CSAHQGAAIEAFF	TGCAGTGCTCATCAGGGGGCGGCCATTGAAGCTTTCTTT	-	TRBD1	TRBV20-1	TRBJ1-1
CSARDWAGSNEKLFF	TGCAGTGCTAGAGATTGGGCAGGGTCGAATGAAAAACTGTTTTTT	many	-	TRBV20-1	TRBJ1-4
CASHPVAGVAKNEQYF	TGTGCCAGCCACCCTGTAGCGGGAGTAGCTAAAAATGAGCAGTACTTC	few	TRBD2	TRBV6-5	TRBJ2-7
CASSRGLAGGENEQFF	TGTGCCAGCAGTCGTGGGCTAGCGGGAGGGGAGAATGAGCAGTTCTTC	many	TRBD2	TRBV28	TRBJ2-1
CASRNPGQTPGGYTF	TGTGCCAGCAGGAACCCGGGACAGACCCCTGGGGGCTACACCTTC	many	TRBD1	TRBV27	TRBJ1-2
CASSVTPATNEKLFF	TGTGCCAGCAGCGTAACCCCAGCAACTAATGAAAAACTGTTTTTT	many	-	TRBV9	TRBJ1-4
CSARAGGFPTDTQYF	TGCAGTGCTAGAGCCGGGGGGTTCCCCACAGATACGCAGTATTTT	-	TRBD2	TRBV20-1	TRBJ2-3
CSVGAPLSTDTQYF	TGCAGCGTTGGGGCACCTCTGAGCACAGATACGCAGTATTTT	many	-	TRBV29-1	TRBJ2-3
CASSPRQGGWRETQYF	TGTGCCAGCAGTCCGCGACAGGGTGGTTGGAGAGAGACCCAGTACTTC	many	TRBD1	TRBV6-2/TRBV6-3	TRBJ2-5
CSARRDGGTDTQYF	TGCAGTGCTAGACGGGACGGTGGCACAGATACGCAGTATTTT	-	-	TRBV20-1	TRBJ2-3
CASSLMGQLTNTGELFF	TGTGCCAGCAGCCTGATGGGACAGCTAACGAACACCGGGGAGCTGTTTTTT	once	TRBD1	TRBV5-5	TRBJ2-2
CSALTGWGEKLFF	TGCAGCGCCTTGACAGGGTGGGGTGAAAAACTGTTTTTT	-	TRBD1	TRBV29-1	TRBJ1-4
CSAPRKGLNYGYTF	TGCAGCGCCCCCAGGAAGGGACTTAACTATGGCTACACCTTC	-	-	TRBV29-1	TRBJ1-2
CASRRDRDLYNEQFF	TGTGCCAGCAGAAGGGACAGGGACCTGTACAATGAGCAGTTCTTC	many	TRBD1	TRBV12-3/TRBV12-4	TRBJ2-1
CASRVYNEQFF	TGTGCCAGCAGGGTGTACAATGAGCAGTTCTTC	many	-	TRBV28	TRBJ2-1
CASQDSPWAQYF	TGTGCCAGCCAAGACTCACCTTGGGCGCAGTACTTC	many	-	TRBV6-6	TRBJ2-7
CATSDLGDRLDHTQYF	TGTGCCACCAGTGATCTTGGGGACAGATTAGACCATACGCAGTATTTT	many	TRBD1	TRBV24-1	TRBJ2-3
CASSPPTGTYEQYF	TGTGCCAGCTCACCACCGACAGGGACCTACGAGCAGTACTTC	-	TRBD1	TRBV18	TRBJ2-7
CASSLNGADTQYF	TGTGCCAGCAGTTTAAACGGGGCAGATACGCAGTATTTT	-	-	TRBV12-3/TRBV12-4	TRBJ2-3
CAGSLKTTNEKLFF	TGTGCCGGCAGCCTAAAAACAACTAATGAAAAACTGTTTTTT	-	-	TRBV5-6	TRBJ1-4
CASSRGGGVSDTQYF	TGTGCCAGCAGCCGGGGGGGCGGGGTCTCAGATACGCAGTATTTT	-	TRBD2	TRBV7-8	TRBJ2-3
CASSRPPQQGEAFF	TGTGCCAGCAGCCGTCCCCCCCAACAAGGAGAAGCTTTCTTT	-	-	TRBV28	TRBJ1-1
CSGVAGARDTQYF	TGCAGTGGAGTAGCGGGGGCGAGAGATACGCAGTATTTT	-	TRBD2	TRBV20-1	TRBJ2-3
CASSFGLTDTQYF	TGTGCCAGCAGTTTTGGCCTGACAGATACGCAGTATTTT	-	-	TRBV27	TRBJ2-3
CASSQRPGQIKANEKRFF	TGCGCCAGCAGCCAAAGACCGGGACAGATAAAGGCTAATGAAAAACGGTTTTTT	-	TRBD1	TRBV4-1	TRBJ1-4